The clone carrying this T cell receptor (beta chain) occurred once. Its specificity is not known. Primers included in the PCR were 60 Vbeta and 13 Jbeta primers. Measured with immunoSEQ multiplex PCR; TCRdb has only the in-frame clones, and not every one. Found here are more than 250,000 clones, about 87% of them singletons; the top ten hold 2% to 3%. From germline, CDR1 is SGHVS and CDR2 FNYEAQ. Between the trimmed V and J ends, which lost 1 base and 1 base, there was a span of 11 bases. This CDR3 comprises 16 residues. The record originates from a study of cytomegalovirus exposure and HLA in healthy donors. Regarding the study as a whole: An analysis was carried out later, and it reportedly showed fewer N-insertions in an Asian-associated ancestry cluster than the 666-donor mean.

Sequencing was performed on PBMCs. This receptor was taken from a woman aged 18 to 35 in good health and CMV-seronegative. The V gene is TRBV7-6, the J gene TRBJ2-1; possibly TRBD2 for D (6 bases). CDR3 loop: CASSLDGGLSYNEQFF. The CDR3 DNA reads TGTGCCAGCAGCTTAGATGGGGGGTTATCCTACAATGAGCAGTTCTTC.